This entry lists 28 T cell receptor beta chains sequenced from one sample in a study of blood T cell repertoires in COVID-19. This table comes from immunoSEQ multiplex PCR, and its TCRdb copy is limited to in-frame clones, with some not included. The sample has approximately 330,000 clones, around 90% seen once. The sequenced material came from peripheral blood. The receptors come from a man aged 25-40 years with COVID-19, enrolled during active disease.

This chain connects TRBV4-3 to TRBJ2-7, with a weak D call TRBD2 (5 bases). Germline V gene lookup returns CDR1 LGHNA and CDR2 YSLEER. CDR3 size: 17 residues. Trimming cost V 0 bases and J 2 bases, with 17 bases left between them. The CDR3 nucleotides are TGCGCCAGCAGCCAAGAGTTTCGGGGTCCGGGTCCCTACGAGCAGTACTTC. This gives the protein CASSQEFRGPGPYEQYF.

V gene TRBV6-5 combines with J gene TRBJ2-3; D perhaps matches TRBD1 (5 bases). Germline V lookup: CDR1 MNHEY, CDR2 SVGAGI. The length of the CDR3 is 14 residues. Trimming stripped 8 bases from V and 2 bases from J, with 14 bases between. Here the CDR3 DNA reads TGTGCCAGCCGTAGAAAAGGGGACACAGATACGCAGTATTTT. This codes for CASRRKGDTDTQYF.

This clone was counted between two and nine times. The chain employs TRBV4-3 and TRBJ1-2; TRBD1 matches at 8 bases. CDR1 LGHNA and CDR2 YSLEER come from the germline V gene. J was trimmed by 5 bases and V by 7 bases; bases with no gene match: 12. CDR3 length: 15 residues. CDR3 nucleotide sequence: TGCGCCAGCAACCCCTCGCGGACAGGGAGGTATGGCTACACCTTC. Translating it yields CASNPSRTGRYGYTF.

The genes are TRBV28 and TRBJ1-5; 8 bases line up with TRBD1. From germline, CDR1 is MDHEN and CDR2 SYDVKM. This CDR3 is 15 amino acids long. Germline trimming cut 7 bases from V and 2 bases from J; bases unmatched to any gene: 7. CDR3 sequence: CASTPWGQGNQPQHF. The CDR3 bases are TGTGCCAGCACCCCTTGGGGACAGGGCAATCAGCCCCAGCATTTT.

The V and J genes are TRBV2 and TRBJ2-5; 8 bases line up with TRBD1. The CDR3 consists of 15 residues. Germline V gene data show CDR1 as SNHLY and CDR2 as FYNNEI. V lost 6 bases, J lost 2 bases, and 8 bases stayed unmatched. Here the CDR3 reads CASRLIRGRQETQYF. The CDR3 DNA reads TGTGCCAGCAGACTAATCAGGGGGCGGCAAGAGACCCAGTACTTC.

CDR3 bases: TGTGCCAGTAGTAACAGGGGCGGACAGCCCCAGCATTTT. Translated, it gives CASSNRGGQPQHF. The chain couples TRBV19 to TRBJ1-5; the match to TRBD1 covers 7 bases. Germline trimming cut 4 bases from V and 7 bases from J; bases unmatched to any gene: 4. Germline assignment: CDR1 LNHDA and CDR2 SQIVND (reference sequence). This CDR3 is 13 amino acids long.

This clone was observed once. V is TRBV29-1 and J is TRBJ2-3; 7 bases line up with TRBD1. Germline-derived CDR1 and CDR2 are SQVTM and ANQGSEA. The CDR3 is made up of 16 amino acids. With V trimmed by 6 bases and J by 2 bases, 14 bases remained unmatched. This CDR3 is CSVELGTVFFTDTQYF. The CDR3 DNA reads TGCAGCGTCGAACTCGGGACAGTCTTCTTCACAGATACGCAGTATTTT.

The DNA for the CDR3 is TGTGCCAGTTCCCCCTCACTAGCGGGTGGCTCCTACGAGCAGTACTTC. The encoded protein is CASSPSLAGGSYEQYF. V usage is TRBV19 and J usage is TRBJ2-7, with 9 bases that match TRBD2. Germline V CDR1 and CDR2: LNHDA, SQIVND (reference sequence). This CDR3 comprises 16 residues. V lost 8 bases and J lost 0; bases outside the gene matches: 11.

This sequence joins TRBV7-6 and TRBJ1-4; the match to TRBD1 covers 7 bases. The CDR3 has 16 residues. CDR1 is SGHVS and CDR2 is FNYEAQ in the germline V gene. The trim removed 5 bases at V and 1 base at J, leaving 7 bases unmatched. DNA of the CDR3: TGTGCCAGCAGCATCACCTCAGGGGGAACTAATGAAAAACTGTTTTTT. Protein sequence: CASSITSGGTNEKLFF.

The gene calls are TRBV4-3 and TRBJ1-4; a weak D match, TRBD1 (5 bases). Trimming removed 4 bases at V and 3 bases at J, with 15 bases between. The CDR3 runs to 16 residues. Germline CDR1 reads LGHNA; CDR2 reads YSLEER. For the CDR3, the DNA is TGCGCCAGCAGCCCGGGACCACGGGGGGCTAATGAAAAACTGTTTTTT. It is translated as CASSPGPRGANEKLFF.

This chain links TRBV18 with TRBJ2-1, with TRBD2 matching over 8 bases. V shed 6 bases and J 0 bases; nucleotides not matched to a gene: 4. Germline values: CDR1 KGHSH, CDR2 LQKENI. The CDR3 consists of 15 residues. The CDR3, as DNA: TGTGCCAGCTCCGGGGGGGGAAGCTCCTACAATGAGCAGTTCTTC. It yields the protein CASSGGGSSYNEQFF.

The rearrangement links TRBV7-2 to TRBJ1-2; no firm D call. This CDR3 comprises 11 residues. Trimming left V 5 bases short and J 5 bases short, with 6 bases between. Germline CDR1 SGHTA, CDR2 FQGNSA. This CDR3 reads CASSTQYGYTF. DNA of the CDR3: TGTGCCAGCAGCACACAGTATGGCTACACCTTC.

The CDR3 sequence: CASSQDRGAGNTIYF. In DNA form, the CDR3 reads TGCGCCAGCAGCCAAGACCGGGGAGCTGGAAACACCATATATTTT. This chain connects TRBV4-1 to TRBJ1-3, with unresolved D. Trimming removed 0 bases from V and 2 bases from J, with 8 bases in between. Per the germline V gene, CDR1 is MGHRA and CDR2 is YSYEKL. The CDR3 is made up of 15 amino acids.

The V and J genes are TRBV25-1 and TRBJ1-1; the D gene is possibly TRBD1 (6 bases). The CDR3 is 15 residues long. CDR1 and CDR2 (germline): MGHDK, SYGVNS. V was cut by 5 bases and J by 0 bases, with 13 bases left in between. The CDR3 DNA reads TGTGCCAGCAGTACTGACAGGACCATGAACACTGAAGCTTTCTTT. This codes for CASSTDRTMNTEAFF.

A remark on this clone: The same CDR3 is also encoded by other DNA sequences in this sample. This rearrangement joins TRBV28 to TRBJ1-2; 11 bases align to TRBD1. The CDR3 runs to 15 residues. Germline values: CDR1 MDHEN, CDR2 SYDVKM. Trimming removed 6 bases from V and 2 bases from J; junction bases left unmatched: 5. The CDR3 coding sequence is TGTGCCAGCAGCCCAGGGACAGGGGGGAACTATGGCTACACCTTC. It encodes CASSPGTGGNYGYTF.

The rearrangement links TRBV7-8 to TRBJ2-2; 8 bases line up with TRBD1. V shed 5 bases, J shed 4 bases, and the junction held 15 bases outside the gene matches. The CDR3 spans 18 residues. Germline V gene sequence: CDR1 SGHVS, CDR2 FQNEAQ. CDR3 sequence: CASSGSTSGGQGTGELFF. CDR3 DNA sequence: TGTGCCAGCAGCGGTTCTACGTCAGGGGGCCAGGGCACCGGGGAGCTGTTTTTT.

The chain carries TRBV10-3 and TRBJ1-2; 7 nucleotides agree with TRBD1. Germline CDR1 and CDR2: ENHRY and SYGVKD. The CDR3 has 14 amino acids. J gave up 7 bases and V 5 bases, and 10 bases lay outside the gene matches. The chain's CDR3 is CAISPGAGGSGYTF. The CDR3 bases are TGTGCCATCAGTCCCGGGGCAGGGGGGAGTGGCTACACCTTC.

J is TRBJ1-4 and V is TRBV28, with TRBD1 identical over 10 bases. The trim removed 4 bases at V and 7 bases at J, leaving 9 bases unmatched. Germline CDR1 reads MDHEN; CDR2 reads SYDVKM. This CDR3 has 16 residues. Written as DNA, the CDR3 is TGTGCCAGCAGTTCCGGGACAGGGGCCCCTTTTGAAAAACTGTTTTTT. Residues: CASSSGTGAPFEKLFF. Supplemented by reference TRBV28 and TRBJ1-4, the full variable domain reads DVKVTQSSRYLVKRTGEKVFLECVQDMDHENMFWYRQDPGLGLRLIYFSYDVKMKEKGDIPEGYSVSREKKERFSLILESASTNQTSMYLCASSSGTGAPFEKLFFGSGTQLSVL.

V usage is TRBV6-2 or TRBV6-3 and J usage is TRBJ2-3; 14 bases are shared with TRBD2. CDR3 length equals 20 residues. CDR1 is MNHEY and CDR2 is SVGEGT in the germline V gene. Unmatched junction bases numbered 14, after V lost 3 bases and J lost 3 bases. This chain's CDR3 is CASSYLGLAGGGDWTDTQYF. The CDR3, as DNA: TGTGCCAGCAGTTATCTAGGACTAGCGGGAGGCGGGGATTGGACAGATACGCAGTATTTT.

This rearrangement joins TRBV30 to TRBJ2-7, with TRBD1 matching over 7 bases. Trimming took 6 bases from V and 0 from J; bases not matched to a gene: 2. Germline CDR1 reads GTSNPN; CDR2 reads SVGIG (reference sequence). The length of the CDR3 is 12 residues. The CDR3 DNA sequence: TGTGCCTGCGGACAGGTCTCCTACGAGCAGTACTTC. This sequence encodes CACGQVSYEQYF.

The CDR3 reads CATSRVTGIPDTQYF. In DNA form, the CDR3 reads TGTGCCACCAGCAGAGTGACAGGGATCCCAGATACGCAGTATTTT. The V and J genes are TRBV15 and TRBJ2-3, with 7 bases that match TRBD1. This CDR3 is 15 amino acids long. The germline CDR1 and CDR2 sequences are LNHNV and YYDKDF (reference sequence). V trimming: 1 base; J trimming: 4 bases; junction bases outside the gene matches: 5.

As DNA, the CDR3 is TGTGCCAGCAGGGGCAGGGGCCGTGGGTCACCCCTCCACTTT. Its translation: CASRGRGRGSPLHF. The genes are TRBV2 and TRBJ1-6; possibly TRBD1 for D (6 bases). V was shortened by 6 bases and J by 10 bases, with 16 bases between the two germline ends. Germline CDR1 and CDR2: SNHLY and FYNNEI. The CDR3 loop spans 14 amino acids.

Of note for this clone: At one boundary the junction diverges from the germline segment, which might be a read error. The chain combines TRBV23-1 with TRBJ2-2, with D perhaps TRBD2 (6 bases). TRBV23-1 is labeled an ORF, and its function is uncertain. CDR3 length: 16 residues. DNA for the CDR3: TGCGCCAGGAGTCTAGGGAGGCTCGCGAACACCGGGGAGCTGTTTTTT. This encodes CARSLGRLANTGELFF.

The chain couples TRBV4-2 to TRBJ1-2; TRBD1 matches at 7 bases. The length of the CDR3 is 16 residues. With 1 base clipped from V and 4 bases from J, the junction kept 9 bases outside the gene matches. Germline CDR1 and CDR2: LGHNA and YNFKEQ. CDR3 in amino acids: CASSQGQGGTVYGYTF. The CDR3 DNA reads TGTGCCAGCAGCCAAGGACAGGGAGGAACGGTCTATGGCTACACCTTC.

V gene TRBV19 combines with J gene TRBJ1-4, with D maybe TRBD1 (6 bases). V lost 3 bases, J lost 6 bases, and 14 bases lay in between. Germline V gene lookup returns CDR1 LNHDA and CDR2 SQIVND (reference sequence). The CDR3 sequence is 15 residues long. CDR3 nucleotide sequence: TGTGCCAGTAGTATCCACAGGGCTGGGGATGAAAAACTGTTTTTT. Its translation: CASSIHRAGDEKLFF.

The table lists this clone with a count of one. The CDR3 spells CASSPRQGGDTQYF. The CDR3, as DNA: TGTGCCAGCAGCCCCAGACAGGGTGGAGATACGCAGTATTTT. This chain links TRBV4-2 with TRBJ2-3; TRBD1 matches at 7 bases. V dropped 4 bases and J dropped 5; count of bases not matched to a gene: 6. This CDR3 region has 14 residues. Germline V gene sequence: CDR1 LGHNA, CDR2 YNFKEQ.

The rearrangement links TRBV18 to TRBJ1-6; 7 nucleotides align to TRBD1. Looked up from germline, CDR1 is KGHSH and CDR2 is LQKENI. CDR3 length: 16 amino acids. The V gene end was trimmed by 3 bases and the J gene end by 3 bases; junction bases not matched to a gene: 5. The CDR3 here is CASSPTGSRYNSPLHF. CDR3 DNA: TGTGCCAGCTCACCGACAGGGTCTCGCTATAATTCACCCCTCCACTTT.

CDR3 DNA: TGTGCCAGCAGCTTGAGGCGCGGGACAGGGTACGAGCAGTACTTC. Protein: CASSLRRGTGYEQYF. This sequence joins TRBV7-6 and TRBJ2-7, with 9 bases matching TRBD1. The CDR3 extends over 15 amino acids. CDR1 and CDR2 (germline): SGHVS, FNYEAQ. V trimming: 3 bases; J trimming: 4 bases; junction bases outside the gene matches: 7.